The table lists the clone carrying this TCR beta chain with a count of one. This specimen comes from a study of blood T cell repertoires in COVID-19. Per the study methods: Cell counts per sample came from amplifying reference gene primers. Produced via immunoSEQ multiplex PCR; TCRdb's table is partial and in-frame only. That table gives V, J and clone size, and the DNA gave D and trimming. The data contain about 98,000 clones, around 75% of them singletons. This CDR3 has 13 residues. Per germline, CDR1 SNHLY and CDR2 FYNNEI. Between the trimmed V and J ends, which lost 4 bases and 9 bases, there was a span of 15 bases.

The TCR comes from a man in his 70s with acute or convalescent COVID-19. The chain employs TRBV2 and TRBJ2-5; D perhaps matches TRBD1 (6 bases). The specimen sequenced was peripheral blood. The CDR3 sequence: CASSAKQGRAQYF. The CDR3 coding sequence is TGTGCCAGCAGTGCAAAACAGGGACGGGCCCAGTACTTC.